This T cell receptor beta chain is drawn from a study of T cells in localized non-small cell lung cancer. General study points: Compared with tumor, uninvolved adjacent lung displayed greater T cell clonality, ranking highest overall. The appearance of a median 57 of the top 100 tumor clones was seen in adjacent lung.

Note on this clone: As yet, its antigen is unknown.

Losses at the gene ends were 6 bases for V and 1 base for J; bases not matched to a gene: 4. The CDR3 covers 14 residues. Germline CDR1 SGHTA, CDR2 FQGNSA. Repertoires were generated with immunoSEQ multiplex PCR, while TCRdb's copy carries only in-frame clones and drops some. The sample holds 48,000 or so clones, around 77% seen once. The sample consisted of peripheral blood, taken before any cancer treatment. The rearrangement joins TRBV7-2 to TRBJ1-1, with 8 bases that match TRBD1. This clonotype originated in a man aged 40 to 70 with stage I squamous cell lung carcinoma. CDR3 coding DNA: TGTGCCAGCAGTCCACAGGGGGGGAACACTGAAGCTTTCTTT. It specifies CASSPQGGNTEAFF.